The 7 T cell receptor beta chains in this list originate from one sample, sequenced in a study of shared clonotypes between healthy human individuals. Produced via immunoSEQ multiplex PCR; TCRdb's table is partial and in-frame only. The sample holds about 1 million clones, 75% to 80% seen once. The sequenced sample was memory CD4+ T cells from PBMCs. The sample's subset: CD45RA-negative fraction. Every receptor here comes from a man aged 18 to 35 in good health. Some clones in this sample may be carry-over from other donors' samples.

The rearrangement uses TRBV5-1 and TRBJ1-3; 7 bases are a match to TRBD1. Unmatched junction bases numbered 4, after V lost 4 bases and J lost 0 bases. The CDR3 consists of 15 residues. CDR1 is SGHRS, CDR2 YFSETQ, per germline. Here the CDR3 DNA reads TGCGCCAGCAGCGTGGACAGGAACTCTGGAAACACCATATATTTT. Translation: CASSVDRNSGNTIYF.

The chain is built from TRBV5-4 and TRBJ2-7; 7 nucleotides match TRBD2. The germline CDR1 and CDR2 sequences are SGHNT and YYREEE (reference sequence). V gave up 2 bases and J gave up 9 bases; unmatched junction bases: 8. The CDR3 is 13 residues long. This chain's CDR3 is CASSFGGLPMQYF. The CDR3 DNA is TGTGCCAGCAGCTTCGGGGGACTACCTATGCAGTACTTC.

This chain links TRBV5-4 with TRBJ1-3; D call uncertain. The CDR3 totals 14 residues. Germline V CDR1 and CDR2: SGHNT, YYREEE (reference sequence). Trimming left V 4 bases short and J 0 bases short, with 8 bases between. CDR3 in amino acids: CASSPENSGNTIYF. The CDR3, as DNA: TGTGCCAGCAGCCCGGAGAACTCTGGAAACACCATATATTTT. The entire variable domain, with the rest obtained from reference TRBV5-4 and TRBJ1-3, is as follows: ETGVTQSPTHLIKTRGQQVTLRCSSQSGHNTVSWYQQALGQGPQFIFQYYREEENGRGNFPPRFSGLQFPNYSSELNVNALELDDSALYLCASSPENSGNTIYFGEGSWLTVV.

The chain combines TRBV5-1 with TRBJ1-3, with D perhaps TRBD1 (5 bases). V lost 3 bases and J 0 bases, leaving 16 bases between the germline ends. The CDR3 contains 17 residues. Germline V gene lookup returns CDR1 SGHRS and CDR2 YFSETQ. CDR3 in amino acids: CASSSAGTAISGNTIYF. CDR3 nucleotide sequence: TGCGCCAGCAGCTCTGCCGGGACGGCAATCTCTGGAAACACCATATATTTT.

The rearrangement links TRBV7-2 to TRBJ2-1; 11 nucleotides agree with TRBD2. Germline V gene lookup returns CDR1 SGHTA and CDR2 FQGNSA. This CDR3 has 18 amino acids. J lost 5 bases, V lost 5 bases, and 14 bases had no gene match. CDR3 sequence: CASSPTTLAGGRNNEQFF. The CDR3, as DNA: TGTGCCAGCAGCCCCACGACTCTAGCGGGGGGCCGGAACAATGAGCAGTTCTTC.

V and J are TRBV11-2 and TRBJ1-5; D unresolved. In germline, CDR1 is SGHAT, CDR2 FQNNGV. Deletions cut 0 bases from V and 7 bases from J, with 10 bases between. The CDR3 consists of 14 residues. CDR3 loop: CASSLDSADQPQHF. Written as DNA, the CDR3 is TGTGCCAGCAGCTTAGATTCCGCGGACCAGCCCCAGCATTTT. Looking up the rest from reference TRBV11-2 and TRBJ1-5 gives the full variable domain: EAGVAQSPRYKIIEKRQSVAFWCNPISGHATLYWYQQILGQGPKLLIQFQNNGVVDDSQLPKDRFSAERLKGVDSTLKIQPAKLEDSAVYLCASSLDSADQPQHFGDGTRLSIL.

The chain joins TRBV9 to TRBJ1-2, with D perhaps matching TRBD1 (6 bases). Trimming took 0 bases from V and 2 from J, leaving 14 bases between them. CDR1 and CDR2 (germline): SGDLS, YYNGEE. The CDR3 runs to 16 residues. CDR3 bases: TGTGCCAGCAGCGTAGGTGCAGGGGCCTACAACTATGGCTACACCTTC. Its translation is CASSVGAGAYNYGYTF.